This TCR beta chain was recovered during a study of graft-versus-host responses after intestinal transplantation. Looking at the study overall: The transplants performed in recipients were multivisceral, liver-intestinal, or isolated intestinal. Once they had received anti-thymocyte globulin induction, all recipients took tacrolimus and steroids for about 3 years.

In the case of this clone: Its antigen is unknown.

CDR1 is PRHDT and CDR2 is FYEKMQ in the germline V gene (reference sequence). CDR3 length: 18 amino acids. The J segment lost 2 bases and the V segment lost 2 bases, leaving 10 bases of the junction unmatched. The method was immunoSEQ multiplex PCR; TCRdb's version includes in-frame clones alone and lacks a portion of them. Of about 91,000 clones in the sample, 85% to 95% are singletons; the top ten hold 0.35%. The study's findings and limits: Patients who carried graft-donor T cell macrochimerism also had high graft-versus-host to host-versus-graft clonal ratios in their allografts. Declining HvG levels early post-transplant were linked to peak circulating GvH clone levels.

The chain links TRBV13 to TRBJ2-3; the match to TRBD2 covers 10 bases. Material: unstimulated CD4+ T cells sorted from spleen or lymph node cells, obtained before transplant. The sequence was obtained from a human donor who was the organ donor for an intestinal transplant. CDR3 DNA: TGTGCCAGCAGCTTATGGAAGTCTAGCGGGGGAAACACAGATACGCAGTATTTT. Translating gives CASSLWKSSGGNTDTQYF.